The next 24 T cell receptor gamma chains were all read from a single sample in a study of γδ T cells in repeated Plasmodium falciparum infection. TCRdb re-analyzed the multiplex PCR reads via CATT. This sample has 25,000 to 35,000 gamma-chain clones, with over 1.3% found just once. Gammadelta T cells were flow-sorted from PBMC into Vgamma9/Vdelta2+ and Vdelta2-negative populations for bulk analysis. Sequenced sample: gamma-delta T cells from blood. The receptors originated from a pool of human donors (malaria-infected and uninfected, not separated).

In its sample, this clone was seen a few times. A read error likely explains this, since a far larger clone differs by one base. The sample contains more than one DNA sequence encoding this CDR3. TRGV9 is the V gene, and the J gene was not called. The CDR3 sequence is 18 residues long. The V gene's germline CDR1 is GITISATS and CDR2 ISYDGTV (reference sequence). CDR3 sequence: CALWEVGGQELGKKIKVF. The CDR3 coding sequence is TGTGCCTTGTGGGAGGTTGGGGGGCAAGAGTTGGGCAAAAAAATCAAAGTATTT.

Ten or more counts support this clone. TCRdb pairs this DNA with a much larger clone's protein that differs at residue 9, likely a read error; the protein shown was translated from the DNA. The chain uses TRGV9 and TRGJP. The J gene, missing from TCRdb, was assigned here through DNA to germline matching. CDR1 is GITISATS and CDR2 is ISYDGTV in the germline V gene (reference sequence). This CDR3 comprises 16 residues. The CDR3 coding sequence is TGTGCCTTGTGGGCTCCTCAAGAGATGGGCAAAAAAATCAAGGTATTT. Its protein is CALWAPQEMGKKIKVF.

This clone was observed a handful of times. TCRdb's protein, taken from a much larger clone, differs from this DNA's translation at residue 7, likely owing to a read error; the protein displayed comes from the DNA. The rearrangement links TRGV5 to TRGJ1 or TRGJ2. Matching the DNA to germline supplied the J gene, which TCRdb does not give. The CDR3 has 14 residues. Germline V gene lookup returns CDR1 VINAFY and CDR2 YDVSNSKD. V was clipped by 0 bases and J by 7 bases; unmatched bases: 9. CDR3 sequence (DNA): TGTGCCACCTGGGACAGGCCGATGCCCTATAAGAAACTCTTT. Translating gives CATWDRPMPYKKLF.

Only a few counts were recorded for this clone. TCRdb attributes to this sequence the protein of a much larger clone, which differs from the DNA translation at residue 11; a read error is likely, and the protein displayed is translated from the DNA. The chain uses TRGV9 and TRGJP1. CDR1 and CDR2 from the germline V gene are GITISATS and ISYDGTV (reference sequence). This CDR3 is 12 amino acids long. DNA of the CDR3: TGTGCCTCTTATACCACTGGTTGGTTCAAGACATTT. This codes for CASYTTGWFKTF.

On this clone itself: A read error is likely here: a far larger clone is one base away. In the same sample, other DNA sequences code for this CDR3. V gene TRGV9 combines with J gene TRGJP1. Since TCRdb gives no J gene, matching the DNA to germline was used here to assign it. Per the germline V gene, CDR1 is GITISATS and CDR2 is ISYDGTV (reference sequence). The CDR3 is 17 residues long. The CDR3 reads CALWGPLTNTTGWFKIF. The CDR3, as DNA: TGTGCCCTGTGGGGGCCACTCACCAATACCACTGGTTGGTTCAAGATATTT.

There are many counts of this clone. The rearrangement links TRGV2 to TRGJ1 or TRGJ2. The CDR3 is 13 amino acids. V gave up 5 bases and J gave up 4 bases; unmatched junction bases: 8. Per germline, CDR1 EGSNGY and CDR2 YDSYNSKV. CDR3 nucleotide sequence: TGTGCCACCTGGGGACGATACTATTATAAGAAACTCTTT. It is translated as CATWGRYYYKKLF.

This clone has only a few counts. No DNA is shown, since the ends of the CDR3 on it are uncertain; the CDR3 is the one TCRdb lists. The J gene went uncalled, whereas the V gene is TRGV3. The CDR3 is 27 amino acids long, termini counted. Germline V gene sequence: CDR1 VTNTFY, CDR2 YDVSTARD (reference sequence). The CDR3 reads CATWDGNSLAVEQHLLSQVSIGRIQHF.

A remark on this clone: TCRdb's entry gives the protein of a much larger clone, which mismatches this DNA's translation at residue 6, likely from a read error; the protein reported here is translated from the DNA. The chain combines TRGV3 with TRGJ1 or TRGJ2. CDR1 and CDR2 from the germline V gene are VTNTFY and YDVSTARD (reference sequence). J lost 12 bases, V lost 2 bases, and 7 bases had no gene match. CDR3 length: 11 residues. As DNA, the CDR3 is TGTGCCACCTGGGACAAGCCAAGGAAACTCTTT. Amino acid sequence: CATWDKPRKLF.

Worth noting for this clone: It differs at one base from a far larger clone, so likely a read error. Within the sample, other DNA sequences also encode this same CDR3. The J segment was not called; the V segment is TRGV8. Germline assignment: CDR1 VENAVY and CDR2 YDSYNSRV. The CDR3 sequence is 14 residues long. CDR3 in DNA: TGTGCCACCTGGGATAGTCGAGTAGGTTATAAGAAGCTCTTT. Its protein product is CATWDSRVGYKKLF.

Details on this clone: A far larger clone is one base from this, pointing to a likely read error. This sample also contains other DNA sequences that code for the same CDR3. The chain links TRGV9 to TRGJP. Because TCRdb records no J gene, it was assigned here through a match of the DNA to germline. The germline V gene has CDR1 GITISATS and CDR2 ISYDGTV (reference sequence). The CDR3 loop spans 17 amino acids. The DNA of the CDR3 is TGTGCCTTATGGGAGACCGACCAAGAGTTGGGCAAAAAAATCAAGGTATTT. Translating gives CALWETDQELGKKIKVF.

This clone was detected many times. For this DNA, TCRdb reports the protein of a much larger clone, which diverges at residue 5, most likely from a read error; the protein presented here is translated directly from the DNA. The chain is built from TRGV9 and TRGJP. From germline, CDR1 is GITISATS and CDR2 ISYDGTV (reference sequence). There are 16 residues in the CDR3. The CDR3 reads CALWKVEELGKKIKVF. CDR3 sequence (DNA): TGTGCCTTGTGGAAGGTAGAAGAGTTGGGCAAAAAAATCAAGGTATTT.

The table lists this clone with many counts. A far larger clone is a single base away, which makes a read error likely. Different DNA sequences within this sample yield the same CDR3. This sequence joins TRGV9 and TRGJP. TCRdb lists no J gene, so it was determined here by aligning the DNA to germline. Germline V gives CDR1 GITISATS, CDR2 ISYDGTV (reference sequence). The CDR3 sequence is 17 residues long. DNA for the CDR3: TGTGCCCTGTGGGAGGTGCAATCCGAGTTGGGCAAAAAAATCAAGGTATTT. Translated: CALWEVQSELGKKIKVF.

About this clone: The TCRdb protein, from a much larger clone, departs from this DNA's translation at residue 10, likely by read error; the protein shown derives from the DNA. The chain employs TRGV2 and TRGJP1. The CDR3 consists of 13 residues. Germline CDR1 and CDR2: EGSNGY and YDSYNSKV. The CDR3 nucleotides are TGTGCCACCTGGCGGGGCACTGGTTGGCTCAAGATATTT. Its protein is CATWRGTGWLKIF.

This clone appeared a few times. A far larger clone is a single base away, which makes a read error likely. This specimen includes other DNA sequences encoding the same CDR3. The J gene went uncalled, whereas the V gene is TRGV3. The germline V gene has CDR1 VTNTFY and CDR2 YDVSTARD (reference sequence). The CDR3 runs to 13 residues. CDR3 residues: CATWDRQVRKKLF. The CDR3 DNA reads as TGTGCCACCTGGGACAGGCAAGTGCGTAAGAAACTCTTC.

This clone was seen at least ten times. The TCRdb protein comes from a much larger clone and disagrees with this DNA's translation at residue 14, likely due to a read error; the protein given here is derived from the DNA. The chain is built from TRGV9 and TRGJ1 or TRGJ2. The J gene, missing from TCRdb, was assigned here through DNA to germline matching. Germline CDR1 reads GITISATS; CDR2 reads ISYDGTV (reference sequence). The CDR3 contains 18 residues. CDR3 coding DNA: TGTGCCTTGTGGGAGGTATCCCAAGGGCTATCGAATTATTGTAAGAAACTCTTT. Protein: CALWEVSQGLSNYCKKLF.

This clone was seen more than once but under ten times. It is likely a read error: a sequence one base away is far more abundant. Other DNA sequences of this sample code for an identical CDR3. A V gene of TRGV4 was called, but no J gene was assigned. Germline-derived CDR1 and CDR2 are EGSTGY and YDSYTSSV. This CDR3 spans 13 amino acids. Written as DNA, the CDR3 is TGTGCCACCTGGGATGGTGCTTTAGGGAAGAAGCTCTTT. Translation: CATWDGALGKKLF.

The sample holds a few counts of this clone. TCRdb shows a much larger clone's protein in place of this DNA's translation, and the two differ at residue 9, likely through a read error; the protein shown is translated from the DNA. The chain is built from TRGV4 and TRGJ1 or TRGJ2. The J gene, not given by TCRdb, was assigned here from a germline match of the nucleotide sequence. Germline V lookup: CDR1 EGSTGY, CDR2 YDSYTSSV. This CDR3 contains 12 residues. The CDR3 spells CATWDGAYRKLF. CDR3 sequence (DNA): TGTGCCACCTGGGATGGTGCATATAGGAAACTCTTT.

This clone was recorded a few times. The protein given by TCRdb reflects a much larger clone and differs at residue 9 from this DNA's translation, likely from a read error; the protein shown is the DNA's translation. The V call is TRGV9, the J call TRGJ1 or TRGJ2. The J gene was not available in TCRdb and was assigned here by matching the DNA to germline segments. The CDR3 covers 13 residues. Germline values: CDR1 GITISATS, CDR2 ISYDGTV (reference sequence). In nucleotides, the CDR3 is TGTGCCTTGTGGGACTCGGCTTATGATAAGAAACTCTTT. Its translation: CALWDSAYDKKLF.

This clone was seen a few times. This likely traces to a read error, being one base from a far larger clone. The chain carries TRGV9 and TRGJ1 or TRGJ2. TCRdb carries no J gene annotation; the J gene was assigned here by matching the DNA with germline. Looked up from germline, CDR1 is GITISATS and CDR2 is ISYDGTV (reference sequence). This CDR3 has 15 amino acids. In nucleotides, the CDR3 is TGTGCCCTGTGGGAGGTGGCAACCCCAACTAACGAGAAACTCTTT. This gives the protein CALWEVATPTNEKLF.

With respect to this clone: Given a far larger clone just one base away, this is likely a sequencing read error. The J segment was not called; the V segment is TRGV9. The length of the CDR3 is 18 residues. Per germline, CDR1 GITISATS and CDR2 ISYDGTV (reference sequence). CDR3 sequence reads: CALWEVDPQELGKKIKVF. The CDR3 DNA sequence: TGTGCCTTGTGGGAGGTCGATCCGCAAGAGTTGGGCAAAAAAATCAAGGTGTTT.

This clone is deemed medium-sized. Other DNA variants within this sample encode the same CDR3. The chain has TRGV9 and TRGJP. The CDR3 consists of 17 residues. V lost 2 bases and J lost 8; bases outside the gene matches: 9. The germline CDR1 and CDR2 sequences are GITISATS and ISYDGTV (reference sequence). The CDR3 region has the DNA TGTGCCTTGTGGGAGGACCTATTCCAGTTGGGCAAAAAAATCAAGGTATTT. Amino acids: CALWEDLFQLGKKIKVF.

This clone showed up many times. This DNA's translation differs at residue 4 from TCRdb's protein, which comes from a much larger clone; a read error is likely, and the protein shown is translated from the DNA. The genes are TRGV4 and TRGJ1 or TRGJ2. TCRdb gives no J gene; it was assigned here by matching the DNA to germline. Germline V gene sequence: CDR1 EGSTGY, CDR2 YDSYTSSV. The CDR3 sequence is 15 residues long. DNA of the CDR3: TGTGCCACCCGGGATGGGCCTCTGAATTATTATAAGAAACTCTTT. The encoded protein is CATRDGPLNYYKKLF.

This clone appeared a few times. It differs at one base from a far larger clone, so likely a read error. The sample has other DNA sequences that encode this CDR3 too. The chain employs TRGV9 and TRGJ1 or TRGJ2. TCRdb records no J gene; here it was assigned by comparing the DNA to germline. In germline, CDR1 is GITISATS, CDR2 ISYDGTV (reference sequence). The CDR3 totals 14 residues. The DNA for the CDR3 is TGTGCCCTGTGGGAGGTGGGATGGGCCTATAAGAAACTCTTT. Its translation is CALWEVGWAYKKLF.

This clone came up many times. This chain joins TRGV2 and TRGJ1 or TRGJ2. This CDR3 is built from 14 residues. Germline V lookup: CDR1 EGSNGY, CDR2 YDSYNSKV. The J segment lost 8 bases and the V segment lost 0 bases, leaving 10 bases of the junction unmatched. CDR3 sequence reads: CATWDGPSMHKKLF. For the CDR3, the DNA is TGTGCCACCTGGGACGGGCCAAGTATGCATAAGAAACTCTTT.